The rows below give T cell receptor beta chains drawn from one sample of a study of vaccination and CD4 T cells after COVID-19. TCRdb recomputed calls from the PCR reads with MiXCR, one row per CDR3 protein. The data contain fewer than 15,000 distinct CDR3 sequences, roughly two fifths of them singletons. No antigen has been identified for these receptors. The sample consisted of CD4+ T cells from blood, cultured in vitro, taken after SARS-CoV-2 vaccination. These receptors all come from a human donor who had recovered from COVID-19. The CDR3 runs from the conserved cysteine through the conserved F or W. The D gene is left open where the match is weak. A clone size is listed for some rows: how often the clone was seen (once, few, many), or a class if it is expanded.

size,J,V,D,CDR3,DNA
.,TRBJ2-5,TRBV12-3/TRBV12-4,.,CASTSSSVQETQYF,TGTGCCAGCACCTCCTCTTCCGTCCAAGAGACCCAGTACTTC
.,TRBJ2-5,TRBV7-7,.,CASSLVGGQETQYF,TGTGCCAGCAGCTTAGTGGGGGGACAAGAGACCCAGTACTTC
.,TRBJ1-1,TRBV18,.,CASSPGRTPFGAFF,TGTGCCAGCTCACCGGGACGGACCCCTTTTGGAGCTTTCTTT
few,TRBJ1-5,TRBV6-1,.,CASSVQGNQPQHF,TGTGCCAGCAGTGTACAGGGCAATCAGCCCCAGCATTTT
.,TRBJ1-2,TRBV7-6,.,CASSLPHRDIFNYGYTF,TGTGCCAGCAGCTTACCACACCGGGACATCTTTAACTATGGCTACACCTTC
.,TRBJ2-3,TRBV7-8,.,CASTLTRTDTQYF,TGTGCCAGCACCCTGACTCGAACAGATACGCAGTATTTT
.,TRBJ2-3,TRBV11-2,.,CASSLDADHRTDTQYF,TGTGCCAGCAGCTTGGATGCGGACCACCGAACAGATACGCAGTATTTT
few,TRBJ1-1,TRBV20-1,.,CSARDFRLNTEAFF,TGCAGTGCTAGAGATTTCCGGTTGAACACTGAAGCTTTCTTT
.,TRBJ1-3,TRBV6-1,TRBD1,CASRPGQGFSGNTIYF,TGTGCCAGCAGGCCAGGACAGGGATTCTCTGGAAACACCATATATTTT
.,TRBJ1-2,TRBV24-1,.,CATSDSQGGTYGYTF,TGTGCCACCAGTGATTCACAGGGTGGGACCTATGGCTACACCTTC
.,TRBJ2-1,TRBV20-1,TRBD2,CSAISGGAYNEQFF,TGCAGTGCAATAAGCGGGGGGGCTTACAATGAGCAGTTCTTC
few,TRBJ1-2,TRBV5-1,TRBD1,CASNPIAGQGYGYTF,TGCGCCAGCAACCCTATTGCAGGACAGGGGTATGGCTACACCTTC
.,TRBJ1-6,TRBV30,.,CAWRDSYNSPLHF,TGTGCCTGGAGGGACTCCTATAATTCACCCCTCCACTTT
.,TRBJ1-1,TRBV2,.,CASSGGLGTEAFF,TGTGCCAGCAGTGGGGGGCTCGGGACTGAAGCTTTCTTT
few,TRBJ1-2,TRBV7-9,.,CASSFENYGYTF,TGTGCCAGCAGCTTCGAAAACTATGGCTACACCTTC
.,TRBJ1-5,TRBV28,.,CASSFGTFSGNQPQHF,TGTGCCAGCAGTTTCGGGACATTCTCTGGCAATCAGCCCCAGCATTTT
few,TRBJ2-7,TRBV7-2,.,CASSRDRQTYEQYF,TGTGCCAGCAGCCGAGACAGGCAAACCTACGAGCAGTACTTC
.,TRBJ2-2,TRBV6-1,.,CASSEAPRTNTGELFF,TGTGCCAGCAGTGAAGCGCCAAGGACGAACACCGGGGAGCTGTTTTTT
few,TRBJ1-3,TRBV27,TRBD1,CASSGRTGGGDDSGNTIYF,TGTGCCAGCAGTGGGAGGACAGGGGGCGGTGATGATTCTGGAAACACCATATATTTT
.,TRBJ2-1,TRBV28,TRBD1,CASQDRARDNEQFF,TGTGCCAGCCAGGACAGGGCCAGGGACAATGAGCAGTTCTTC
few,TRBJ1-2,TRBV7-2,.,CASSLESANYGYTF,TGTGCCAGCAGCTTAGAATCAGCTAACTATGGCTACACCTTC
few,TRBJ2-3,TRBV24-1,TRBD1,CATSDPRTGARTDTQYF,TGTGCCACCAGTGATCCTAGGACAGGGGCGAGGACAGATACGCAGTATTTT
.,TRBJ1-6,TRBV6-2/TRBV6-3,.,CASSTPAGRHSPLHF,TGTGCCAGCAGTACACCGGCAGGCCGGCATTCACCCCTCCACTTT
few,TRBJ2-3,TRBV7-3,.,CASSKGVGSTDTQYF,TGTGCCAGCAGTAAAGGTGTAGGGTCCACAGATACGCAGTATTTT
few,TRBJ2-1,TRBV6-2/TRBV6-3,.,CASTGTVLGTEQFF,TGTGCCAGTACCGGCACTGTATTGGGCACTGAGCAGTTCTTC
.,TRBJ2-3,TRBV28,TRBD1,CASRELRDRGLDTQYF,TGTGCCAGCAGAGAACTCCGGGACAGGGGGTTGGATACGCAGTATTTT
few,TRBJ1-5,TRBV6-5,.,CASSSGSIYQPQHF,TGTGCCAGCAGTTCCGGGAGTATTTATCAGCCCCAGCATTTT
.,TRBJ2-7,TRBV20-1,TRBD2,CSARLAGGLLYEQYF,TGCAGTGCTAGGTTAGCGGGAGGCCTCCTATACGAGCAGTACTTC
.,TRBJ2-7,TRBV5-4,.,CASSLGGGQPYEQYF,TGTGCCAGCAGCTTAGGCGGGGGACAACCATACGAGCAGTACTTC
few,TRBJ1-5,TRBV27,.,CASSLRGNQPQHF,TGTGCCAGCAGTTTACGGGGCAATCAGCCCCAGCATTTT
few,TRBJ1-1,TRBV6-2/TRBV6-3,.,CASSFEEAFF,TGTGCCAGCAGTTTCGAGGAAGCTTTCTTT
few,TRBJ1-6,TRBV2,TRBD1,CASRSPGTGNLSPLHF,TGTGCCAGCAGATCCCCCGGGACAGGGAATCTTTCACCCCTCCACTTT
.,TRBJ1-2,TRBV6-2/TRBV6-3,TRBD1,CASSPGGDYGYTF,TGTGCCAGCAGTCCAGGGGGCGACTATGGCTACACCTTC
.,TRBJ1-3,TRBV5-5,.,CASSLGQSSGNTIYF,TGTGCCAGCAGCTTGGGACAGAGCTCTGGAAACACCATATATTTT
.,TRBJ2-5,TRBV5-6,TRBD1,CASSLVRRQGATQETQYF,TGTGCCAGCAGCTTGGTACGGAGGCAGGGGGCTACCCAAGAGACCCAGTACTTC
few,TRBJ1-1,TRBV11-3,TRBD1,CASSAQQGVGFF,TGTGCCAGCAGCGCCCAACAGGGGGTTGGTTTCTTT
.,TRBJ1-2,TRBV7-9,.,CASSPLGRVDGYTF,TGCGCCAGCAGCCCCCTCGGGAGGGTCGATGGCTACACCTTC
.,TRBJ1-1,TRBV20-1,.,CSARVPDSDRLNTEAFF,TGCAGTGCTAGGGTCCCGGACAGCGACAGATTGAACACTGAAGCTTTCTTT
few,TRBJ2-2,TRBV19,TRBD1,CASRPDRARNTGELFF,TGTGCCAGTAGGCCGGACAGGGCTAGGAACACCGGGGAGCTGTTTTTT
.,TRBJ1-6,TRBV12-5,TRBD1,CASGRGQGYNSPLHF,TGTGCTAGTGGCCGGGGACAGGGGTATAATTCACCCCTCCACTTT
once,TRBJ2-7,TRBV7-9,.,CASSLRPSYEQYF,TGCGCCAGCAGCTTGAGGCCCTCCTACGAGCAGTACTTC